The 24 T cell receptor beta chains below were found in one sample sequenced in a study of molecular identifiers for immune sequencing clone quantification (dated by TCRdb to between 2018 and 2020). The method behind the library was PCR. The instrument given in TCRdb is NextSeq 500. The raw public reads went through TCRdb reprocessing: fastp at Q25, MiXCR clone calling, in-frame beta chains kept. Each entry is one CDR3 protein sequence, shown with its most common DNA and genes. The sample table records roughly 300,000 distinct CDR3 sequences; about a quarter of these occur just once. The ten largest make up 0.74% of the sample. The sample consisted of naive CD8+ T cells from blood, with Jurkat cell RNA spiked in. Reading the label with the study, this specimen's cell subset or site is: FACS-sorted CD8+CD4-CCR7+CD45RA+ naive T cells. All receptors derive from a human donor in good health. Some libraries in this study had Jurkat cell RNA spiked in.

This clonotype was observed a few times. The chain carries TRBV19 and TRBJ2-7; tentative D call: TRBD1 (6 bases). With 5 bases removed from V and 0 bases from J, the gap between germline ends came to 14 bases. The CDR3 consists of 15 residues. Germline lookup yields CDR1 LNHDA and CDR2 SQIVND (reference sequence). The CDR3 sequence is CASSAGTRGSYEQYF. CDR3 sequence (DNA): TGTGCCAGTAGTGCCGGCACCAGGGGCTCCTACGAGCAGTACTTC.

This clonotype was counted many times. The V call is TRBV28, the J call TRBJ1-6; D is unclear. Trimming cost V 5 bases and J 4 bases, with 9 bases left between them. Germline V gene lookup returns CDR1 MDHEN and CDR2 SYDVKM. The CDR3 extends over 14 amino acids. The CDR3 spells CASSGEAYNSPLHF. Here the CDR3 DNA reads TGTGCCAGCAGTGGGGAGGCGTATAATTCACCCCTCCACTTT. Together with reference TRBV28 and TRBJ1-6, the CDR3 gives the full variable domain: DVKVTQSSRYLVKRTGEKVFLECVQDMDHENMFWYRQDPGLGLRLIYFSYDVKMKEKGDIPEGYSVSREKKERFSLILESASTNQTSMYLCASSGEAYNSPLHFGNGTRLTVT.

J is TRBJ1-1 and V is TRBV29-1; weak D call: TRBD1 (5 bases). V was clipped by 4 bases and J by 3 bases, with 15 bases between them. The germline V gene has CDR1 SQVTM and CDR2 ANQGSEA. CDR3 size: 14 residues. The CDR3 reads CSVAGGYTDTEAFF. The CDR3 DNA follows: TGCAGCGTTGCGGGGGGGTATACGGACACTGAAGCTTTCTTT.

Remarks on this clonotype: In this CDR3 the conserved last residue, phenylalanine or tryptophan, is missing, so a read error is likely. The V call is TRBV20-1, the J call TRBJ2-7; 11 nucleotides line up with TRBD2. Germline assignment: CDR1 DFQATT and CDR2 SNEGSKA (reference sequence). V lost 5 bases, J lost 1 base, and 7 bases stayed unmatched. This CDR3 is built from 15 residues. The DNA of the CDR3 is TGCAGTGCTGTACTAGCGGGGGCCCCTTCCTACGAGCAGTACCTC. Translated, it gives CSAVLAGAPSYEQYL.

In its sample, this clonotype was seen many times. The chain combines TRBV7-9 with TRBJ2-2; the D is unclear. The V gene's germline CDR1 is SEHNR and CDR2 FQNEAQ (reference sequence). V lost 0 bases and J lost 6, with 11 bases in between. CDR3 length: 15 residues. CDR3 region: CASSLAASPAGELFF. In DNA, the CDR3 is TGTGCCAGCAGCTTAGCGGCTAGTCCGGCCGGGGAGCTGTTTTTT.

The chain combines TRBV21-1 with TRBJ2-1; TRBD2, the table's D call, lacks a check against the DNA. TRBV21-1 is a listed pseudogene. The CDR3 spans 12 residues. The CDR3 region is CASSNEGREEFF. DNA for the CDR3: TGTGCCAGCAGCAATGAGGGCAGGGAAGAGTTCTTC.

This clonotype was observed a handful of times. The chain joins TRBV18 to TRBJ2-2; possibly TRBD1 for D (7 bases). Trimming removed 3 bases at V and 3 bases at J, with 29 bases between. The CDR3 runs 21 residues. Germline V gives CDR1 KGHSH, CDR2 LQKENI. CDR3 coding DNA: TGTGCCAGCTCACCGGGCCAAACAGGGGCCCTCCGCGGGATCGACACCGGGGAGCTGTTTTTT. Its protein is CASSPGQTGALRGIDTGELFF.

This clonotype was counted only a few times. V is TRBV5-6 and J is TRBJ2-4; D is uncertain. The length of the CDR3 is 15 residues. CDR1 and CDR2 from the germline V gene are SGHDT and YYEEEE. V was shortened by 3 bases and J by 2 bases, with 12 bases between the two germline ends. This CDR3 reads CASSSRASPKNIQYF. CDR3 bases: TGTGCCAGCAGCTCCCGTGCTTCGCCCAAAAACATTCAGTACTTC.

Many counts were recorded for this clonotype. The rearrangement links TRBV28 to TRBJ2-3; 7 nucleotides align to TRBD1. CDR1 MDHEN and CDR2 SYDVKM come from the germline V gene. CDR3 size: 17 residues. The ends lost 2 bases at V and 1 base at J; junction bases unmatched: 9. CDR3 residues: CASSLTPGGIGTDTQYF. For the CDR3, the DNA is TGTGCCAGCAGTTTAACACCAGGGGGAATAGGCACAGATACGCAGTATTTT.

The gene calls are TRBV19 and TRBJ2-7, with D perhaps given as TRBD1 or TRBD2 (5 bases each). The CDR3 spans 14 residues. From germline, CDR1 is LNHDA and CDR2 SQIVND (reference sequence). V was cut by 2 bases and J by 1 base, with 9 bases left in between. CDR3 DNA sequence: TGTGCCAGTAGTATATGGGGGTGGTCCTACGAGCAGTACTTC. It translates to CASSIWGWSYEQYF.

The CDR3 region has the DNA TGTGCCAGCAGCTTAGGCTCCCGCAGAACCTTCACAGATACGCAGTATTTT. Protein product: CASSLGSRRTFTDTQYF. The chain employs TRBV13 and TRBJ2-3, with D unclear. CDR3 length: 17 amino acids. Trimming removed 0 bases from V and 2 bases from J, with 15 bases in between. Germline values: CDR1 PRHDT, CDR2 FYEKMQ (reference sequence).

The table lists this clonotype with a few counts. V and J are TRBV7-9 and TRBJ1-1; D remains ambiguous. The V and J ends lost 5 bases and 5 bases respectively, with 15 bases between them. The CDR3 runs 14 residues. Per germline, CDR1 SEHNR and CDR2 FQNEAQ (reference sequence). CDR3 amino acids: CASSLRPLGTEAFF. CDR3 DNA sequence: TGTGCCAGCAGCCTCCGGCCTCTAGGGACTGAAGCTTTCTTT.

Worth noting for this clonotype: A much larger clone lies one base from this, so it may be a read error. V usage is TRBV5-1 and J usage is TRBJ2-3, with 9 bases matching TRBD1. Trimming removed 7 bases from V and 4 bases from J; junction bases left unmatched: 10. The CDR3 contains 15 residues. CDR1 and CDR2 (germline): SGHRS, YFSETQ. The CDR3 DNA follows: TGCGCCAGCGACATGGAGGACAGGGGTCCAGATACGCAGTATTTT. Translating it yields CASDMEDRGPDTQYF.

This clonotype was counted between two and nine times. V is TRBV7-9 and J is TRBJ1-1; possible D gene TRBD1, 5 bases. Germline V gene lookup returns CDR1 SEHNR and CDR2 FQNEAQ (reference sequence). Trimming shortened V by 1 base and J by 6 bases, and 9 bases separated the two germline ends. This CDR3 comprises 13 residues. DNA for the CDR3: TGTGCCAGCAGCTTAGAGAGGGGTCCTGAAGCTTTCTTT. Amino acid sequence: CASSLERGPEAFF.

This clonotype was detected many times. This chain uses TRBV14 with TRBJ1-1; weak D call: TRBD1 (6 bases). Germline CDR1 and CDR2: SGHDN and FVKESK. The CDR3 is made up of 15 amino acids. Trimming removed 4 bases at V and 4 bases at J, with 16 bases between. CDR3 sequence reads: CASSRHRDEATEAFF. Here the CDR3 DNA reads TGTGCCAGCAGCCGACACAGGGATGAGGCCACTGAAGCTTTCTTT.

V usage is TRBV4-3 and J usage is TRBJ2-7; D gene uncertain. Looked up from germline, CDR1 is LGHNA and CDR2 is YSLEER. The CDR3 is made up of 15 amino acids. The V gene lost 1 base and the J gene lost 7 bases, with 17 bases spanning the gap. CDR3 bases: TGCGCCAGCAGCCAAGCGGCAGGTCCGAGAGGAGAGCAGTACTTC. Translation: CASSQAAGPRGEQYF.

A remark on this clonotype: An end of the junction does not agree with germline; a read error may underlie this. The chain has TRBV5-4 and TRBJ2-3, with 11 positions matching TRBD2. Germline V CDR1 and CDR2: SGHNT, YYREEE (reference sequence). There are 18 residues in the CDR3. Here the CDR3 DNA reads TGTGTCAGCAGCTCTACCTCACTAGCGGGAGTAGGGGCAGATACGCAGTATTTT. As protein: CVSSSTSLAGVGADTQYF. The full variable domain, its missing parts supplied by reference TRBV5-4 and TRBJ2-3, is ETGVTQSPTHLIKTRGQQVTLRCSSQSGHNTVSWYQQALGQGPQFIFQYYREEENGRGNFPPRFSGLQFPNYSSELNVNALELDDSALYLCVSSSTSLAGVGADTQYFGPGTRLTVL.

This clonotype was counted once. At one end the junction does not follow the germline gene, possibly because of a read error. The CDR3 nucleotides are TGTGCCAGCAGTTTATGGGGGGCGGGCCAGCCCCCGCATTTT. Its translation is CASSLWGAGQPPHF. J is TRBJ1-5 and V is TRBV28; TRBD1 is a possible D gene (6 bases). Germline values: CDR1 MDHEN, CDR2 SYDVKM. The CDR3 is 14 residues long.

In regard to this clonotype: This likely comes from a read error, as the CDR3 has no conserved phenylalanine or tryptophan at its end. No DNA is shown, since the ends of the CDR3 on it are uncertain; the CDR3 is the one TCRdb lists. The rearrangement uses TRBV29-1 and TRBJ1-1; the table gives TRBD1 as D, unverified against the DNA. CDR1 SQVTM and CDR2 ANQGSEA come from the germline V gene. The CDR3 is 12 residues long, counting both termini. CDR3 residues: CSVVVRPGLTFL.

This clonotype came up many times. The chain joins TRBV4-3 to TRBJ2-5, with a tentative D call TRBD1 (5 bases). The germline CDR1 and CDR2 sequences are LGHNA and YSLEER. The ends were cut back, 4 bases at V and 5 bases at J, with 20 bases in the middle. The CDR3 loop spans 16 amino acids. This CDR3 reads CASSLALDSFGETQYF. Here the CDR3 DNA reads TGCGCCAGCAGCCTAGCTCTTGACAGTTTTGGGGAGACCCAGTACTTC.

The gene calls are TRBV7-9 and TRBJ1-1; D possibly corresponds to TRBD1 (6 bases). The CDR3 is 16 residues long. Looked up from germline, CDR1 is SEHNR and CDR2 is FQNEAQ (reference sequence). The V end was cut by 8 bases, the J end by 7 bases, with 26 bases between. The CDR3 coding sequence is TGTGCCAGCGGCCCTCCTTACCCAAGGGGGACTAGTGAAGCTTTCTTT. Translating it yields CASGPPYPRGTSEAFF.

There are many counts of this clonotype. The J gene is TRBJ1-5, the V gene TRBV6-1; TRBD1 matches 9 bases. The length of the CDR3 is 18 residues. Germline CDR1 reads MNHNS; CDR2 reads SASEGT. V lost 5 bases, J lost 0 bases, and 11 bases stayed unmatched. The CDR3 DNA sequence: TGTGCCAGCAGTACACGCTGGGGACAGGGCTATAGCAATCAGCCCCAGCATTTT. This codes for CASSTRWGQGYSNQPQHF.

This clonotype appeared a few times. The CDR3 sequence: CASRTSGSANEQFF. CDR3 coding DNA: TGTGCCAGTAGGACTAGCGGGAGTGCGAATGAGCAGTTCTTC. V and J are TRBV28 and TRBJ2-1; 13 bases map to TRBD2. This CDR3 comprises 14 residues. The V and J ends lost 9 bases and 7 bases, in that order; junction bases with no gene match: 6. Germline lookup yields CDR1 MDHEN and CDR2 SYDVKM.

This clonotype was observed many times. In nucleotides, the CDR3 is TGTGCCAGCAGCCTCAGGACTAGCGGGAGTATTCGGGATACGCAGTATTTT. It yields the protein CASSLRTSGSIRDTQYF. The chain is built from TRBV7-9 and TRBJ2-3, with TRBD2 matching over 13 bases. Germline trimming cut 5 bases from V and 6 bases from J; bases unmatched to any gene: 11. CDR1 SEHNR and CDR2 FQNEAQ come from the germline V gene (reference sequence). This CDR3 region has 17 residues.